A selection of T cell receptor beta chains follows, all from one sample in a study of T cells in Graves' hyperthyroidism and ophthalmopathy. TCRdb reprocessed the multiplex PCR reads via MiXCR and lists one record per CDR3 protein. The sample includes around 300,000 distinct CDR3 sequences, roughly an eighth of them seen just once. Sequencing input: blood. These receptors were taken from a woman aged 40 to 50 with Graves' hyperthyroidism. Both conserved end residues are part of each CDR3. The D gene is left open where the match is weak. Expanded clones get a size class; other rows say once, few or many, or leave the size out.

clone size | CDR3 length | J gene | D gene | V gene | CDR3 protein | CDR3 DNA
many | 14 | TRBJ1-2 | NA | TRBV7-9 | CASSPLPGHYGYTF | TGTGCCAGCAGCCCCCTCCCCGGACACTATGGCTACACCTTC
few | 16 | TRBJ2-5 | NA | TRBV2 | CASSPPRQGGGETQYF | TGTGCCAGCAGTCCCCCTCGGCAGGGAGGAGGAGAGACCCAGTACTTC
many | 13 | TRBJ2-1 | NA | TRBV20-1 | CSIGVYSYNEQFF | TGCAGTATTGGGGTTTACTCCTACAATGAGCAGTTCTTC
NA | 13 | TRBJ2-4 | NA | TRBV6-1 | CASSPGAENIQYF | TGTGCCAGCAGCCCGGGGGCGGAAAACATTCAGTACTTC
few | 14 | TRBJ2-1 | TRBD1 | TRBV24-1 | CATSSPGQNNEQFF | TGTGCCACCTCATCTCCGGGACAGAACAATGAGCAGTTCTTC
many | 15 | TRBJ1-6 | TRBD1 | TRBV5-5 | CASSLVTGNNSPLHF | TGTGCCAGCAGCTTGGTGACAGGGAATAATTCACCCCTCCACTTT
NA | 14 | TRBJ2-7 | NA | TRBV5-6 | CASSLRAGTGEQYF | TGTGCCAGCAGCTTGAGGGCAGGGACGGGCGAGCAGTACTTC
many | 14 | TRBJ1-5 | NA | TRBV7-2 | CASSQGGGNQPQHF | TGTGCCAGCAGCCAAGGGGGAGGAAATCAGCCCCAGCATTTT
few | 13 | TRBJ2-1 | NA | TRBV20-1 | CSPIAASYNEQFF | TGCAGTCCAATAGCGGCTTCCTACAATGAGCAGTTCTTC
many | 19 | TRBJ2-5 | TRBD2 | TRBV12-5 | CASGLVLGTSGLRRETQYF | TGTGCTAGTGGTTTGGTCCTTGGGACTAGCGGGCTTCGACGGGAGACCCAGTACTTC
few | 18 | TRBJ2-6 | NA | TRBV6-2/TRBV6-3 | CASSYSTPGQAGANVLTF | TGTGCCAGCAGTTACTCGACCCCGGGGCAGGCTGGGGCCAACGTCCTGACTTTC
many | 13 | TRBJ1-5 | NA | TRBV30 | CAWSETGRQPQHF | TGTGCCTGGAGTGAAACAGGGAGGCAGCCCCAGCATTTT
many | 13 | TRBJ1-1 | NA | TRBV19 | CASSYVRDTEAFF | TGTGCCAGTAGTTATGTCAGAGACACTGAAGCTTTCTTT
once | 17 | TRBJ2-2 | TRBD1 | TRBV19 | CASSIRQGAANTGELFF | TGTGCCAGTAGTATAAGACAGGGGGCCGCGAACACCGGGGAGCTGTTTTTT
many | 13 | TRBJ1-1 | NA | TRBV18 | CASSGAVSTEAFF | TGTGCCAGCTCAGGGGCTGTAAGCACTGAAGCTTTCTTT
many | 14 | TRBJ2-7 | NA | TRBV2 | CASSAGKWAYEQYF | TGTGCCAGCAGTGCAGGGAAGTGGGCGTACGAGCAGTACTTC
NA | 12 | TRBJ2-1 | NA | TRBV12-3/TRBV12-4 | CASTERLNEQFF | TGTGCCAGCACCGAAAGGCTAAATGAGCAGTTCTTC
many | 14 | TRBJ1-2 | NA | TRBV6-2/TRBV6-3 | CASSQRRGTNGYTF | TGTGCCAGCAGTCAACGCAGAGGGACCAATGGCTACACCTTC
many | 16 | TRBJ2-2 | NA | TRBV3-1 | CASSQAQTLNTGELFF | TGTGCCAGCAGCCAAGCCCAGACTTTGAACACCGGGGAGCTGTTTTTT
many | 15 | TRBJ2-5 | NA | TRBV6-1 | CASSEVRGLWETQYF | TGTGCCAGCAGTGAAGTAAGGGGTCTGTGGGAGACCCAGTACTTC
many | 17 | TRBJ1-6 | NA | TRBV28 | CASSFRSREPYNSPLHF | TGTGCCAGCAGTTTTAGGTCCAGGGAGCCCTATAATTCACCCCTCCACTTT
many | 15 | TRBJ1-1 | TRBD1 | TRBV15 | CATSRDRGMATEAFF | TGTGCCACCAGCAGGGACAGGGGTATGGCCACTGAAGCTTTCTTT
many | 15 | TRBJ2-5 | TRBD1 | TRBV29-1 | CSVEAGTGGIETQYF | TGCAGCGTTGAGGCAGGGACAGGGGGTATTGAGACCCAGTACTTC
many | 13 | TRBJ1-2 | NA | TRBV12-3/TRBV12-4 | CASSLRRLYGYTF | TGTGCCAGCAGTTTACGAAGGTTGTATGGCTACACCTTC
few | 16 | TRBJ2-2 | TRBD2 | TRBV20-1 | CSARGSGRAGTGELFF | TGCAGTGCTAGAGGGAGCGGGAGGGCGGGAACCGGGGAGCTGTTTTTT
medium-sized | 15 | TRBJ2-1 | NA | TRBV12-3/TRBV12-4 | CASSPHVGSFNEQFF | TGTGCCAGCAGTCCCCACGTGGGCAGTTTCAATGAGCAGTTCTTC
NA | 12 | TRBJ1-2 | NA | TRBV19 | CASSSHSYGYTF | TGTGCCAGTAGTTCCCACTCGTATGGCTACACCTTC
few | 16 | TRBJ2-1 | TRBD2 | TRBV4-1 | CASSPDRAGGYNEQFF | TGCGCCAGCAGCCCGGATAGAGCGGGAGGATACAATGAGCAGTTCTTC
many | 16 | TRBJ1-1 | NA | TRBV20-1 | CSARDLGWGESGEAFF | TGCAGTGCTAGAGATTTAGGGTGGGGGGAGTCTGGTGAAGCTTTCTTT
many | 15 | TRBJ2-1 | TRBD1 | TRBV11-2 | CASSLVIQGAGEQFF | TGTGCCAGCAGCTTAGTGATACAGGGGGCGGGTGAGCAGTTCTTC
many | 15 | TRBJ1-1 | NA | TRBV19 | CASSVPSFMNTEAFF | TGTGCCAGTAGTGTGCCCAGCTTTATGAACACTGAAGCTTTCTTT
many | 15 | TRBJ2-7 | NA | TRBV7-2 | CASSPSPSGGYEQYF | TGTGCCAGCAGCCCATCGCCCTCCGGGGGATACGAGCAGTACTTC
many | 17 | TRBJ1-6 | NA | TRBV6-1 | CASSEEDFLGVYSPLHF | TGTGCCAGCAGTGAAGAGGACTTTTTGGGAGTGTATTCACCCCTCCACTTT
NA | 14 | TRBJ2-7 | NA | TRBV19 | CASSIVPLSYEQYF | TGTGCCAGTAGTATAGTACCGTTATCCTACGAGCAGTACTTC
many | 13 | TRBJ1-2 | NA | TRBV12-3/TRBV12-4 | CASSLGGVRGYTF | TGTGCCAGCAGTCTAGGAGGGGTACGTGGCTACACCTTC
many | 16 | TRBJ1-4 | NA | TRBV7-9 | CASSLRSTRTNEKLFF | TGTGCCAGCAGCTTACGCTCGACAAGAACTAATGAAAAACTGTTTTTT
NA | 14 | TRBJ1-4 | TRBD1 | TRBV6-1 | CASSRQGRNEKLFF | TGTGCCAGCAGCCGACAGGGTCGTAATGAAAAACTGTTTTTT
many | 16 | TRBJ2-5 | TRBD2 | TRBV7-3 | CASSMGLAETQETQYF | TGTGCCAGCAGCATGGGACTAGCGGAAACCCAAGAGACCCAGTACTTC
many | 14 | TRBJ2-1 | TRBD2 | TRBV7-2 | CATKTSGYYNEQFF | TGTGCCACAAAGACTAGCGGGTATTACAATGAGCAGTTCTTC
many | 14 | TRBJ1-5 | NA | TRBV18 | CASSTQGSNQPQHF | TGTGCCAGCTCAACCCAAGGCAGCAATCAGCCCCAGCATTTT
NA | 14 | TRBJ2-2 | NA | TRBV25-1 | CASAQGTNTGELFF | TGTGCCAGCGCCCAGGGAACGAACACCGGGGAGCTGTTTTTT
many | 12 | TRBJ2-1 | NA | TRBV3-1 | CASSHASDEQFF | TGTGCCAGCAGCCATGCCTCTGATGAGCAGTTCTTC
many | 16 | TRBJ2-7 | TRBD1 | TRBV10-3 | CAISAPGRGTPYEQYF | TGTGCCATCAGTGCCCCCGGCAGGGGGACCCCCTACGAGCAGTACTTC
many | 13 | TRBJ2-1 | NA | TRBV12-3/TRBV12-4 | CASSLALGVEQFF | TGTGCCAGCAGTTTAGCGCTGGGGGTTGAGCAGTTCTTC
many | 14 | TRBJ1-1 | TRBD1 | TRBV20-1 | CSARDWTGNTEAFF | TGCAGTGCTAGAGATTGGACAGGGAACACTGAAGCTTTCTTT
NA | 14 | TRBJ2-5 | NA | TRBV20-1 | CSAQDGATQETQYF | TGCAGTGCGCAGGACGGGGCAACTCAAGAGACCCAGTACTTC
many | 15 | TRBJ1-1 | NA | TRBV18 | CASSPPKGKNTEAFF | TGTGCCAGCTCACCACCGAAAGGCAAGAACACTGAAGCTTTCTTT
NA | 16 | TRBJ2-7 | NA | TRBV9 | CASSVGSMGQDYEQYF | TGTGCCAGCAGCGTAGGTTCGATGGGGCAGGACTACGAGCAGTACTTC
many | 14 | TRBJ1-2 | NA | TRBV5-6 | CASSFKLTNYGYTF | TGTGCCAGCAGCTTCAAACTGACTAACTATGGCTACACCTTC
many | 15 | TRBJ2-7 | TRBD2 | TRBV20-1 | CSARVAGALRYEQYF | TGCAGTGCTAGAGTTGCGGGAGCGTTGAGGTACGAGCAGTACTTC
many | 13 | TRBJ1-2 | NA | TRBV3-1 | CASSQSGIYGYTF | TGTGCCAGCAGCCAATCAGGGATCTATGGCTACACCTTC
NA | 14 | TRBJ1-5 | NA | TRBV6-2/TRBV6-3 | CASTPGEGNQPQHF | TGTGCCAGCACCCCAGGGGAGGGCAATCAGCCCCAGCATTTT
many | 14 | TRBJ2-7 | TRBD2 | TRBV6-1 | CASRLTSGSLEQYF | TGTGCCAGCAGGCTTACTAGCGGGAGCCTCGAGCAGTACTTC
many | 14 | TRBJ2-3 | NA | TRBV6-2/TRBV6-3 | CASSYLLPTDTQYF | TGTGCCAGCAGTTACCTCCTACCTACAGATACGCAGTATTTT
many | 16 | TRBJ2-2 | TRBD1 | TRBV7-9 | CASSSYRGKGTGELFF | TGTGCCAGCAGCAGTTACAGGGGAAAAGGGACCGGGGAGCTGTTTTTT
many | 12 | TRBJ2-5 | NA | TRBV2 | CASERRGETQYF | TGTGCCAGCGAGAGGCGGGGAGAGACCCAGTACTTC
NA | 12 | TRBJ1-1 | NA | TRBV20-1 | CSAREGGNEAFF | TGCAGTGCTAGAGAGGGGGGAAATGAAGCTTTCTTT
NA | 15 | TRBJ2-7 | NA | TRBV7-9 | CASSPDGDLTYEQYF | TGTGCCAGCAGCCCCGACGGTGATCTAACCTACGAGCAGTACTTC
NA | 15 | TRBJ1-5 | NA | TRBV11-3 | CASSSDGQSNQPQHF | TGTGCCAGCAGCTCAGATGGCCAGTCCAATCAGCCCCAGCATTTT
NA | 16 | TRBJ2-1 | TRBD1 | TRBV5-1 | CASSLPRQGSYNEQFF | TGCGCCAGCAGCTTACCCCGACAGGGGTCCTACAATGAGCAGTTCTTC